This entry features one TCR beta chain sequence. Sequenced by immunoSEQ multiplex PCR; TCRdb stores in-frame clones only, minus some. The sample lists fewer than 75,000 clones; around nine tenths were seen once. Germline loops: CDR1 SGHDT, CDR2 YYEEEE. V was pared by 4 bases and J by 8 bases, with 13 bases of the junction left unmatched. The CDR3 has 17 residues. This entry comes from a study of technical replicates of blood from a handful of donors. The sequencing input was PBMCs. This chain joins TRBV5-6 and TRBJ2-1; 12 bases line up with TRBD2. The origin of this receptor is a human donor in good health. Some clones in this sample may be carry-over from other donors' samples. The DNA of the CDR3 is TGTGCCAGCAGCCCAGGTCCCCTAGCGGGAGGGACAGATGAGCAGTTCTTC. Amino acid sequence: CASSPGPLAGGTDEQFF.